The source of this TCR beta chain is a study of spatial heterogeneity in lung cancer. Study context: Untreated early-stage non-small cell lung cancer patients, 65 to 90 in total, were the donors.

Time point meaning: blood at routine non-recurrence follow-up after resection. Whole RNA came from tumor, nontumor lung or frozen PBMC and was sequenced without being sorted. In the library, each TCR cDNA molecule bore its own unique molecular identifier. MiXCR, applied by TCRdb to the 5' RACE reads, yields one record per CDR3 protein. The sample has approximately 56,000 distinct CDR3 sequences, 7.4% seen once; the top ten hold around 33%. There are 14 residues in the CDR3. The V segment lost 6 bases and the J segment 5 bases; nucleotides outside the gene matches: 6. From germline, CDR1 is WSHSY and CDR2 SAAADI. This clonotype has just a few counts.

The sequence was collected from a female donor with early-stage non-small cell lung cancer. The chain joins TRBV10-2 to TRBJ2-3; 9 bases are a match to TRBD2. The sample in question was PBMCs, obtained at follow-up. CDR3 region: CASRLAGYGDTQYF. The CDR3 nucleotides read TGCGCCAGCAGGCTAGCGGGGTATGGAGATACGCAGTATTTT.